The present TCR beta chain was sequenced within a study of blood T cell repertoires in COVID-19. Overall study context: COVID-19 samples from acute and convalescent phases originated in the United States, Italy and Spain.

Authors' analysis steps: For nucleated cells, counts were estimated from reference gene primer amplification. Clones were sequenced by immunoSEQ multiplex PCR, and TCRdb holds only the in-frame ones, with some missing. Clone size and V and J calls were adopted from that table, with D and trimming inferred from the DNA. Seen here are over 45,000 clones, roughly 87% observed once, and the top ten hold less than 6.5%. This TCR came from a man older than 75 in a cohort sampled during active COVID-19. Sequenced material: peripheral blood.

The CDR3, as DNA: TGTGCCAGCAGCCCTAACAGAATAACGCAGTATTTT. Encoded protein: CASSPNRITQYF. The chain carries TRBV28 and TRBJ2-3, with no clear D. CDR1 is MDHEN, CDR2 SYDVKM, per germline. The CDR3 sequence is 12 residues long. The V gene lost 6 bases and the J gene lost 9 bases, with 13 bases spanning the gap.